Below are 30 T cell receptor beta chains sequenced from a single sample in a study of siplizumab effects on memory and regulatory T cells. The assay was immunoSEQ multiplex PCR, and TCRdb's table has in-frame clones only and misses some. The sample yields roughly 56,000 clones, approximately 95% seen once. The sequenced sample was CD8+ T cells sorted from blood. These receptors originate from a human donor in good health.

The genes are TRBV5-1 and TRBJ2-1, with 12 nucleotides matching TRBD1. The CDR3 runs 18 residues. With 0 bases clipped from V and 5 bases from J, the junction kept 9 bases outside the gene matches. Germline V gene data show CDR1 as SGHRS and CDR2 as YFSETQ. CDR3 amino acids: CASSLAPGQGAEDNEQFF. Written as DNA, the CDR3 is TGCGCCAGCAGCTTGGCTCCGGGACAGGGGGCAGAGGACAATGAGCAGTTCTTC.

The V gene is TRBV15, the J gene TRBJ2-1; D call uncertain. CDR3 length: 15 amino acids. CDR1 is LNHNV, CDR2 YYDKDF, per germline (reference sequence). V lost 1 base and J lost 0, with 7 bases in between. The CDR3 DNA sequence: TGTGCCACCAGCAGAGGGGCAAGCTCCTACAATGAGCAGTTCTTC. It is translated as CATSRGASSYNEQFF. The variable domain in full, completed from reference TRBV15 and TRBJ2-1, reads DAMVIQNPRYQVTQFGKPVTLSCSQTLNHNVMYWYQQKSSQAPKLLFHYYDKDFNNEADTPDNFQSRRPNTSFCFLDIRSPGLGDTAMYLCATSRGASSYNEQFFGPGTRLTVL.

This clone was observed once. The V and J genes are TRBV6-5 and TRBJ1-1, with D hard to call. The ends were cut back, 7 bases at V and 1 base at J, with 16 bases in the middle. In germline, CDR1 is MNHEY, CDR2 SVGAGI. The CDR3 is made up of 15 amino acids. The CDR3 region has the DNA TGTGCCAGCACATACCTCGATTCGGGGAACACTGAAGCTTTCTTT. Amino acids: CASTYLDSGNTEAFF.

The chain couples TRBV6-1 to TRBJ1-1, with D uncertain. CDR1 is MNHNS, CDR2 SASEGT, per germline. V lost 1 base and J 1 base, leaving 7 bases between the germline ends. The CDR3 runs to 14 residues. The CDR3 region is CASSEGSGNTEAFF. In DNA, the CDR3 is TGTGCCAGCAGTGAAGGCTCTGGGAACACTGAAGCTTTCTTT.

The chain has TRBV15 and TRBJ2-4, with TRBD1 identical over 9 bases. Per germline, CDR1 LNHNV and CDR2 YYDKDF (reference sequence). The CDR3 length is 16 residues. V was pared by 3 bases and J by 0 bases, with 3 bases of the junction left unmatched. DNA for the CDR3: TGTGCCACCAGCAGTGGACAGGGGACAGCCAAAAACATTCAGTACTTC. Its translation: CATSSGQGTAKNIQYF.

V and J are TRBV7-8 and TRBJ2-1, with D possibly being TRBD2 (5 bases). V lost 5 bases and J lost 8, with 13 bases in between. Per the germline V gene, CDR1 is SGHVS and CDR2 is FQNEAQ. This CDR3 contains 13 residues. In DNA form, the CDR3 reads TGTGCCAGCAGCCCGCCGGAGGCCTATGAGCAGTTCTTC. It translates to CASSPPEAYEQFF.

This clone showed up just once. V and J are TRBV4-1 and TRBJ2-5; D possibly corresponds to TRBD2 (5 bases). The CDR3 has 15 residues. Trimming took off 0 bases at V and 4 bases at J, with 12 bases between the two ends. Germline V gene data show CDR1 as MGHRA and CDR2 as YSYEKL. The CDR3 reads CASSQELARAETQYF. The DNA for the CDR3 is TGCGCCAGCAGCCAAGAGTTGGCGCGGGCAGAGACCCAGTACTTC.

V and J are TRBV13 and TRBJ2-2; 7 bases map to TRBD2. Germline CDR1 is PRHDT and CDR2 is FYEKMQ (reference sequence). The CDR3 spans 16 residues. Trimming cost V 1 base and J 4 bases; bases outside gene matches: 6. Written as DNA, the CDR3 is TGTGCCAGCAGCTTAGTACGGGAGGACGGCACCGGGGAGCTGTTTTTT. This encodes CASSLVREDGTGELFF. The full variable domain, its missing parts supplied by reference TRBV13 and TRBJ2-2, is AAGVIQSPRHLIKEKRETATLKCYPIPRHDTVYWYQQGPGQDPQFLISFYEKMQSDKGSIPDRFSAQQFSDYHSELNMSSLELGDSALYFCASSLVREDGTGELFFGEGSRLTVL.

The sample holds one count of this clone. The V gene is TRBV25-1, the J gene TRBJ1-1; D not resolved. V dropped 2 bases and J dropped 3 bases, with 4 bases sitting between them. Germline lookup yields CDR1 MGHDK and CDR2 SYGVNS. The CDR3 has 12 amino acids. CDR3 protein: CASSEMYTEAFF. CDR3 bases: TGTGCCAGCAGTGAAATGTACACTGAAGCTTTCTTT.

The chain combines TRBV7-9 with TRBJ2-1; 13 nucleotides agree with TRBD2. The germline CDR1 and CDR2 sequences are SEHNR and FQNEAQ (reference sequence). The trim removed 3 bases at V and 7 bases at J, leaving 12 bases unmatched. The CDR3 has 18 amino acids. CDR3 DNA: TGTGCCAGCAGCTTCGAGACTAGCGGGAGGTCCCTAGGGAATGAGCAGTTCTTC. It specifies CASSFETSGRSLGNEQFF.

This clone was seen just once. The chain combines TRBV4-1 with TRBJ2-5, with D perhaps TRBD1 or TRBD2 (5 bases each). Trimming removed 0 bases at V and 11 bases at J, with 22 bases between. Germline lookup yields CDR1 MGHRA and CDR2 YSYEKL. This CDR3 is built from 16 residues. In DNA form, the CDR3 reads TGCGCCAGCAGCCAAGAGAACCGGGAACTTATAGGGGAGCAGTACTTC. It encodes CASSQENRELIGEQYF.

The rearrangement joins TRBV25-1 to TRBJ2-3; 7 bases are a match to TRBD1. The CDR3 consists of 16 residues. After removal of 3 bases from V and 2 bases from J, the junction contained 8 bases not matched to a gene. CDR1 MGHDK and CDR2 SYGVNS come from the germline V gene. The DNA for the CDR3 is TGTGCCAGCAGTGAGCAACAGGGGCTATACACAGATACGCAGTATTTT. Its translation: CASSEQQGLYTDTQYF.

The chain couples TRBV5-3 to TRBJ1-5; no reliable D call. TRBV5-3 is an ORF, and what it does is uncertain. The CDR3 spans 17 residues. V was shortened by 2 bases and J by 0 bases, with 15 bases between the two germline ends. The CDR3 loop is CARSLIQPSDSNQPQHF. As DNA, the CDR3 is TGTGCCAGAAGCTTAATACAGCCGTCCGATAGCAATCAGCCCCAGCATTTT.

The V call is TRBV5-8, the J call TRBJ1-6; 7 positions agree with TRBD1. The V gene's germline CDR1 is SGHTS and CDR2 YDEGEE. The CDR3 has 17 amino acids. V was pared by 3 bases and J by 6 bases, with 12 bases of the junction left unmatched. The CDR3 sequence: CASSSRREGAINSPLHF. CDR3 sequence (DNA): TGTGCCAGCAGCTCGCGGCGGGAGGGGGCGATTAATTCACCCCTCCACTTT.

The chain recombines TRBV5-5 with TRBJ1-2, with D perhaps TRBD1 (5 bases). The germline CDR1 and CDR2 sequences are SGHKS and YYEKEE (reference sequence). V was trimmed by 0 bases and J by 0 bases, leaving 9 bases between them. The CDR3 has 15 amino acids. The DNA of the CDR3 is TGTGCCAGCAGCTTGGGGACAAATCCTAACTATGGCTACACCTTC. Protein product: CASSLGTNPNYGYTF.

The CDR3 here is CASSLGPGYEQYF. The DNA for the CDR3 is TGTGCCAGCAGTTTAGGTCCGGGGTACGAGCAGTACTTC. This sequence joins TRBV28 and TRBJ2-7; the D gene is possibly TRBD2 (5 bases). The V gene's germline CDR1 is MDHEN and CDR2 SYDVKM. This CDR3 is built from 13 residues. V was clipped by 2 bases and J by 4 bases, with 9 bases between them.

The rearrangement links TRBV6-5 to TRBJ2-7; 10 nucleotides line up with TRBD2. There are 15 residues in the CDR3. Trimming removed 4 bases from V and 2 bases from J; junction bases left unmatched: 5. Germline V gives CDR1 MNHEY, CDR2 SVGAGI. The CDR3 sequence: CASSWGLAGAYEQYF. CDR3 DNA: TGTGCCAGCAGTTGGGGCCTAGCGGGAGCCTACGAGCAGTACTTC.

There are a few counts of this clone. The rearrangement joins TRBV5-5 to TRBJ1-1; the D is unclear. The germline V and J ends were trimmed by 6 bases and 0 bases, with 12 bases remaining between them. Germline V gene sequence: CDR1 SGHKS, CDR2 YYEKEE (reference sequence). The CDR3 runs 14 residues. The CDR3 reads CASILGELNTEAFF. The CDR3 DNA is TGTGCCAGCATCCTCGGGGAATTGAACACTGAAGCTTTCTTT.

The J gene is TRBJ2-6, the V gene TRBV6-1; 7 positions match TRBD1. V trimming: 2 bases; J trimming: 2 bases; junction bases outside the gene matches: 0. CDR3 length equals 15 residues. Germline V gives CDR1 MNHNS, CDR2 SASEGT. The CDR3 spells CASSEQGAGANVLTF. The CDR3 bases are TGTGCCAGCAGTGAACAGGGGGCTGGGGCCAACGTCCTGACTTTC.

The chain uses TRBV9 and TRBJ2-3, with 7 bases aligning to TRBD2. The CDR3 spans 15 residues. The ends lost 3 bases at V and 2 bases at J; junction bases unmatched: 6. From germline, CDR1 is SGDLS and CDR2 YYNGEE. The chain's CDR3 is CASSARLAVTDTQYF. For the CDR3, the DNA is TGTGCCAGCAGCGCACGTCTAGCGGTCACAGATACGCAGTATTTT. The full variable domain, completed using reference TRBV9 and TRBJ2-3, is DSGVTQTPKHLITATGQRVTLRCSPRSGDLSVYWYQQSLDQGLQFLIQYYNGEERAKGNILERFSAQQFPDLHSELNLSSLELGDSALYFCASSARLAVTDTQYFGPGTRLTVL.

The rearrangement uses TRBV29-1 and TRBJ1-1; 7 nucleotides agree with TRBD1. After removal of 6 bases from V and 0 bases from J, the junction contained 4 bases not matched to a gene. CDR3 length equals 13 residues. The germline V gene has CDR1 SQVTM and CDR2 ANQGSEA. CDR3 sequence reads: CSVSQGLNTEAFF. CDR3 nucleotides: TGCAGCGTCTCACAGGGGCTGAACACTGAAGCTTTCTTT. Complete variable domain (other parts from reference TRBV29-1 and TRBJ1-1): SAVISQKPSRDICQRGTSLTIQCQVDSQVTMMFWYRQQPGQSLTLIATANQGSEATYESGFVIDKFPISRPNLTFSTLTVSNMSPEDSSIYLCSVSQGLNTEAFFGQGTRLTVV.

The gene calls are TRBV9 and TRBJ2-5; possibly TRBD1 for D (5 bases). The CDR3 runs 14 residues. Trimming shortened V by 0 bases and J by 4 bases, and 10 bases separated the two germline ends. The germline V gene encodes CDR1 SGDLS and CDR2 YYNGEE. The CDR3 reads CASSVAVGAETQYF. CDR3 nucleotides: TGTGCCAGCAGCGTAGCCGTTGGGGCAGAGACCCAGTACTTC.

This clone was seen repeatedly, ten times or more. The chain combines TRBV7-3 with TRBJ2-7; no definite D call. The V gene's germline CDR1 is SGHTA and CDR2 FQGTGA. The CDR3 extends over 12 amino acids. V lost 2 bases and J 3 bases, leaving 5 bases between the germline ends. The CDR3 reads CASSLVFYEQYF. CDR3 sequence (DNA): TGTGCCAGCAGCTTAGTGTTCTACGAGCAGTACTTC. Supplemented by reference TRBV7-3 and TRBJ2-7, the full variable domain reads GAGVSQTPSNKVTEKGKYVELRCDPISGHTALYWYRQSLGQGPEFLIYFQGTGAADDSGLPNDRFFAVRPEGSVSTLKIQRTERGDSAVYLCASSLVFYEQYFGPGTRLTVT.

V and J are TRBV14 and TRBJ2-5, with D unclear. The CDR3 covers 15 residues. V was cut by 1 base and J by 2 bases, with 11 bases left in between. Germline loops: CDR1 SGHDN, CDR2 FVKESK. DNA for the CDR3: TGTGCCAGCAGCCAAGGTCCCACAGATCAAGAGACCCAGTACTTC. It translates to CASSQGPTDQETQYF.

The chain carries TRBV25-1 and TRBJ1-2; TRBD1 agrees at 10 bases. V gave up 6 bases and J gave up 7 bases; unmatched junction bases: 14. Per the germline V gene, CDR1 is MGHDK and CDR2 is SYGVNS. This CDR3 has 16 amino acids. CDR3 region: CASRDGTGVFSAGYTF. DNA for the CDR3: TGTGCCAGCAGAGACGGGACAGGGGTTTTTTCTGCTGGCTACACCTTC.

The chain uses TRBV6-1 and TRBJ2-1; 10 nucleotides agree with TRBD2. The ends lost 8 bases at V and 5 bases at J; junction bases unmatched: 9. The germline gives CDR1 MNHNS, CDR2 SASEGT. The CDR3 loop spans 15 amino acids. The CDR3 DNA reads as TGTGCCAGCCTAAGGCTAGCGGGAGTCAACAATGAGCAGTTCTTC. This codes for CASLRLAGVNNEQFF.

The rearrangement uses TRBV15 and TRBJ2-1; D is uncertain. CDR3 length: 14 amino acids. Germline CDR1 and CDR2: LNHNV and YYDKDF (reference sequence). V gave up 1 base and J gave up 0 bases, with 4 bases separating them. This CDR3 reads CATSRASSYNEQFF. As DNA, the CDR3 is TGTGCCACCAGCAGAGCCAGCTCCTACAATGAGCAGTTCTTC.

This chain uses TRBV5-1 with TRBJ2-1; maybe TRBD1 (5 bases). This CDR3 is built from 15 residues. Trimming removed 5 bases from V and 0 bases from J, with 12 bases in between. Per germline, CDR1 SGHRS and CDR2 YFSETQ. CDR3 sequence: CASRFRVDSYNEQFF. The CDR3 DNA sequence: TGCGCCAGCAGGTTCAGGGTAGACTCCTACAATGAGCAGTTCTTC.

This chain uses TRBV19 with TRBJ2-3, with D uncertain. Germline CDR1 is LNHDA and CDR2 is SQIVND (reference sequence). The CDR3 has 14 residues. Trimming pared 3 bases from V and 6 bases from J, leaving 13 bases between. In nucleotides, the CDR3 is TGTGCCAGTAGTATCCAGCACCGGTTCGATACGCAGTATTTT. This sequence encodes CASSIQHRFDTQYF.

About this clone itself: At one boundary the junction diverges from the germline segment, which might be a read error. DNA of the CDR3: TGTGCCAGCAGCGAAGAGCCGGGACTAGCGAATGAGCAGTTCTTC. Its protein is CASSEEPGLANEQFF. This rearrangement joins TRBV6-1 to TRBJ2-1; 10 nucleotides agree with TRBD2. The CDR3 sequence is 15 residues long. CDR1 is MNHNS, CDR2 SASEGT, per germline.